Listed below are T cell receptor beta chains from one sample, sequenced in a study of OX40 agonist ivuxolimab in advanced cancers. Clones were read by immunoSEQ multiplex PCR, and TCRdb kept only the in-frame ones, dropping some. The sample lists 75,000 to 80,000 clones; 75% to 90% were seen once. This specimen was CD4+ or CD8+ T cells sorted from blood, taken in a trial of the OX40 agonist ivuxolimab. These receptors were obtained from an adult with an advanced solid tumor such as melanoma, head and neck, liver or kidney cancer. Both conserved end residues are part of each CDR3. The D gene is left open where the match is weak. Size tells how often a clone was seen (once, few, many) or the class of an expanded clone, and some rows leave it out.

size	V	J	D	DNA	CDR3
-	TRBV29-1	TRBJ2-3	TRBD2	TGCAGCGTTGGCGAGGGTATCGGGGGGACAGATACGCAGTATTTT	CSVGEGIGGTDTQYF
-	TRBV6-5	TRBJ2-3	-	TGTGCCAGCAGTTACGGAACCGCGCGAGGCACAGATACGCAGTATTTT	CASSYGTARGTDTQYF
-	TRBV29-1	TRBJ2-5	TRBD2	TGCAGCGTTTTACTAGCGGGGGAACAAGAGACCCAGTACTTC	CSVLLAGEQETQYF
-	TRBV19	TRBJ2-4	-	TGTGCCAGTAGTTCCCAAGGGGGGAACATTCAGTACTTC	CASSSQGGNIQYF
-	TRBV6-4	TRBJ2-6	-	TGTGCCAGCAGTGCCCTAGACGGGGCCAACGTCCTGACTTTC	CASSALDGANVLTF
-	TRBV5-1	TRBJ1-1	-	TGCGCCAGCAGCTTGGAAACTAACACTGAAGCTTTCTTT	CASSLETNTEAFF
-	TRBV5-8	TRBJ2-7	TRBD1	TGTGCCAGCAGCTTGGGGGCGACAGGGTTGGACGAGCAGTACTTC	CASSLGATGLDEQYF
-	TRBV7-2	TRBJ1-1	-	TGTGCCAGCAGCGTCCAGGGACGCAAGAACACTGAAGCTTTCTTT	CASSVQGRKNTEAFF
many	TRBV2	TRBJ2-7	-	TGTGCCAGCAGTGGAGGGGACACTCGGGAGCAGTACTTC	CASSGGDTREQYF
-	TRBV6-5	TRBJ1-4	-	TGTGCCAGTAGTAGGGGCGGTGAAAAACTGTTTTTT	CASSRGGEKLFF
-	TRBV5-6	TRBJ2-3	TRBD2	TGTGCCAGCAGCCTACTCAGCGGGAGCGCAGATACGCAGTATTTT	CASSLLSGSADTQYF
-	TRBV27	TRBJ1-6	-	TGTGCCAGCAGTCCCAGGACGCGCGCATATAATTCACCCCTCCACTTT	CASSPRTRAYNSPLHF
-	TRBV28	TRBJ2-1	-	TGTGCCAGCAGTTTTTCCGGGGGCTACAATGAGCAGTTCTTC	CASSFSGGYNEQFF
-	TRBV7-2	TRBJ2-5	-	TGTGCCAGCAGCTTAGATAGGTCGCAGGGTGGCCCCGTGGAGACCCAGTACTTC	CASSLDRSQGGPVETQYF
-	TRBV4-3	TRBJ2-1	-	TGCGCCAGCAGCCAAGATGTCTACAGCATCCAATTCTTC	CASSQDVYSIQFF
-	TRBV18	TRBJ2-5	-	TGTGCCAGCTCACCACAGGGGGAAGAGACCCAGTACTTC	CASSPQGEETQYF
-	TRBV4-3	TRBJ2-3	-	TGCGCCAGCAGCCAGGGGGGCGGGGAGTGGGGCACAGATACGCAGTATTTT	CASSQGGGEWGTDTQYF
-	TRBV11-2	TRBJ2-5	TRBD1	TGTGCCAGCAGCCTTGGACAGGCAACACAAGAGACCCAGTACTTC	CASSLGQATQETQYF
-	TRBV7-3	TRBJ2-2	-	TGTGCCAGCAGCTTCGACAGATACACCGGGGAGCTGTTTTTT	CASSFDRYTGELFF
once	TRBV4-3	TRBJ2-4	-	TGCGCCAGCAGCCAAGGCAGGGATCAGATTCAGTACTTC	CASSQGRDQIQYF
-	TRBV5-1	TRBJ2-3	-	TGCGCCAGCAGCTTGGACCACCCTGGCACAGATACGCAGTATTTT	CASSLDHPGTDTQYF
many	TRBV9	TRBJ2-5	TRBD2	TGTGCCAGCAGCGTGTCCGGGACTAGCACTCAAGAGACCCAGTACTTC	CASSVSGTSTQETQYF
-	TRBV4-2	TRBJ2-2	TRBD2	TGTGCCAGCAGCCATTCTAGCGGGGGGCTAAACACCGGGGAGCTGTTTTTT	CASSHSSGGLNTGELFF
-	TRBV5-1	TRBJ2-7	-	TGCGCCAGCAGCTTGGGTGCCAGTCCCTACGAGCAGTACTTC	CASSLGASPYEQYF
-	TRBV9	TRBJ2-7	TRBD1	TGTGCCAGCAGCCTCGACAGGGGGAAGGACGAGCAGTACTTC	CASSLDRGKDEQYF
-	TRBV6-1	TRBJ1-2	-	TGTGCCAGCAGTGCGAAACAGGAAGATGGCTACACCTTC	CASSAKQEDGYTF
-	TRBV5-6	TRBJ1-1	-	TGTGCCAGCAGCTCCGGTCGGGCGGGGAACACTGAAGCTTTCTTT	CASSSGRAGNTEAFF
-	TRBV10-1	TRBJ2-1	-	TGCGCCAGCAGTGAAGAGTTCCGGCAGGGGCTGAACAATGAGCAGTTCTTC	CASSEEFRQGLNNEQFF
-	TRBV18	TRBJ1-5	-	TGTGCCAGCTCACCAACAACACTGGGACGACAGCCCCAGCATTTT	CASSPTTLGRQPQHF
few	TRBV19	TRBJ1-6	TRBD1	TGTGCCAGTACCCCGGGTTGGACAGGGTGGAATTCACCCCTCCACTTT	CASTPGWTGWNSPLHF
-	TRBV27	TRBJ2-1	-	TGTGCCAGCAGTTTATTGGGCGGGGCTGAGCAGTTCTTC	CASSLLGGAEQFF
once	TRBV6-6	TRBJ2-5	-	TGTGCCAGCAGCCAACGGAGGGGCGCACAAGAGACCCAGTACTTC	CASSQRRGAQETQYF
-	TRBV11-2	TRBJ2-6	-	TGTGCCAGCAGCTTAAGAGCGAGCTCTGGGGCCAACGTCCTGACTTTC	CASSLRASSGANVLTF
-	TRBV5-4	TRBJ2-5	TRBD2	TGTGCCAGCAGCTCCACAAGTGGGACGGGGGGGGAGACCCAGTACTTC	CASSSTSGTGGETQYF
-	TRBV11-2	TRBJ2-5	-	TGTGCCAGCAGCTCAGTCGGGGCCTCCCAGGGCCAGTACTTC	CASSSVGASQGQYF
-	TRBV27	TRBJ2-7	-	TGTGCCAGCAGTTTACGGTCAGGGTTTTGGTACGAGCAGTACTTC	CASSLRSGFWYEQYF
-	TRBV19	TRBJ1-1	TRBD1	TGTGCCAGTAGTATAGGCGACAGGGTGGGCCTCAACACTGAAGCTTTCTTT	CASSIGDRVGLNTEAFF
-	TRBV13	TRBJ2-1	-	TGTGCCAGCAGGCCTAGACTAGATTCGGGCAATGAGCAGTTCTTC	CASRPRLDSGNEQFF
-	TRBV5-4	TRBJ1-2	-	TGTGCCAGCAGCTTTGGACTGAGCTATGGCTACACCTTC	CASSFGLSYGYTF